This paragraph covers one TCR beta chain sequence. This clonotype came up a few times. It lacks a known antigen. No base-level quality is on record; no much larger clone is a single base apart. The data are from a study of regulatory T cells in long-lasting Graves disease (dated by TCRdb to 2020 to 2023). Background on the whole study: Newly diagnosed Graves' disease patients had taken antithyroid drugs for less than 3 months. Persistent Graves' disease patients were compared with newly diagnosed Graves' disease patients by peripheral blood TCR sequencing and RNA sequencing. The study was registered as a clinical trial and conducted in China. TCR sequencing covered 13 persistent and approximately 20 newly diagnosed Graves' disease patients, some 33 samples in total. Overall study outcomes, separate from this receptor: Compared with newly diagnosed patients, persistent Graves' disease patients had lower TCR Shannon entropy and fewer highly expanded clones, which suggests clonal expansion. Only the TCR beta chain was sequenced and analyzed. More public clonotypes were shared among persistent patients (over 2,500) than among newly diagnosed patients (just under 1,000). Persistent disease showed preferential use of TRBV28, TRBJ1-2 and TRBJ2-5, whereas newly diagnosed disease favored TRBV20-1 and TRBJ2-1. The authors acknowledged the small sample size as a limitation that may reduce accuracy. Because the primary lesion, thyroid tissue, could not be accessed, the study looked at peripheral blood alone.

V gives up 2 bases and J gives up 0 bases, and the segment between their germline ends measures 9 bases. Measured from the cysteine to the phenylalanine, the CDR3 is 15 residues long. Only CDR3 DNA is held: 45 bases, read in frame from base 1. As encoded in the germline V gene, CDR1 is SGDLS while CDR2 is YYNGEE. What this sample's time point label stands for: newly diagnosed GD, antithyroid drugs for less than 3 months. RNA was extracted from PBMCs in TRIzol for both TCR sequencing and RNA sequencing. The diagnosis of Graves' disease followed American Thyroid Association guidelines. Patients were recruited from an endocrinology department in Xi'an, China. Each patient gave around 9 milliliters of peripheral blood, collected in an EDTA anticoagulant tube. Ficoll Paque Plus density gradient separation was used to isolate PBMCs, and no further T cell sorting was performed. An Agilent 2100 Bioanalyzer and agarose gel were used to assess RNA quality, and a NanoDrop 2000 was used to measure RNA concentration.

Library prep was done by multiplex PCR. Sequenced using an Illumina HiSeq 4000. CDR3 regions were amplified by Arm-PCR with iRepertoire HTBI primers to construct TCR beta libraries. PCR products were gel purified before sequencing. Under the source paper's analysis protocol: A total of 62 TRBV and some 15 TRBJ segments were identified across samples and were used for gene usage analysis of CDR3 amino acid clonotypes. COPE and FqMerger were used to merge filtered high-quality paired reads into contigs. Contigs were aligned with BLAST to IMGT TRBV, TRBD and TRBJ reference genes, and CDR3 was defined per IMGT. Clonotypes above 0.1% frequency were classified as highly expanded clones. Repertoire diversity was measured by Shannon entropy, and V-J evenness by the Gini coefficient. Public clonotypes were defined as clonotypes shared by more than one individual. TCRdb ran its own pipeline on the public reads, namely fastp trimming at Q25 and MiXCR clone calling, and kept in-frame beta chains. Rows with a matching CDR3 protein are joined into one entry that keeps the most common DNA and genes. These V and J calls originate from TCRdb's pipeline instead of the authors' own analysis. The sample table holds 350,000 to 450,000 distinct CDR3 sequences, of which 15% were seen once. The ten largest account for about a sixth of the sample.

These data are also associated with another study on T cells in Graves' hyperthyroidism and ophthalmopathy. As that second study puts it: Graves' hyperthyroidism was defined as stable when no progression to ophthalmopathy occurred over 18 months of follow-up. The hyperthyroidism patients were between 18 and 65 years old and newly diagnosed, with a disease duration of less than 2 months. The study excluded patients with uncontrolled infections, other autoimmune diseases, pregnancy or lactation. Clinical symptoms, serum thyroxine and TRAb, thyroid ultrasound, and orbital computed tomography formed the basis for the diagnoses. For the first round of RT-PCR on the TCR CDR3, the HTBI primer set was used together with the Qiagen OneStep RT-PCR kit. Most expanded thyroid clonotypes (frequency above 0.001) were also found in blood, which suggests that blood repertoires may mirror thyroid immune responses. A model built on a 13 V-J signature distinguished ophthalmopathy from stable hyperthyroidism, reaching around 88% sensitivity and under 84% specificity in cross-validation and 80%/75% in testing. In validation, the model predicted progression to ophthalmopathy a median of around six months before onset, with over 60% sensitivity and roughly 77% specificity. To identify distinguishing TCR V-J signatures, a discovery cohort of about a hundred patients was used, comprising some 45 with Graves' ophthalmopathy and some 60 with stable Graves' hyperthyroidism. Prospective prediction of ophthalmopathy was tested in an independent validation cohort consisting of some 20 hyperthyroidism patients and some 17 patients who later progressed to ophthalmopathy. The roughly 90 discovery patients were divided at random into training and test sets in a 7:3 ratio. The study also compared thyroid tissue and blood T-cell repertoires from more than five Graves' hyperthyroidism patients. After blood sampling, hyperthyroidism patients were treated with methimazole at a starting dose of 30 mg daily, and ophthalmopathy patients were treated with high-dose intravenous methylprednisolone. A second multiplex PCR round built the libraries, followed by size selection and purification. Paired-end sequencing of the libraries was performed with 100 bp reads on an Illumina HiSeq2000. Raw data were processed with SOAPnuke, discarding reads with adapters, uncalled bases, mean Phred below 15, or no exact constant-primer or identifier match. High-quality paired reads were merged with COPE v1.2.5, and unique nucleotide sequences were defined as clonotypes. MiTCR v1.1 was used to align the clonotypes against IMGT TRBV, TRBD and TRBJ reference segments. The analysis was restricted to V-J combinations with a frequency above 0.0001, which together covered roughly 99% of the repertoires. A TCS score was defined as the ratio of F50 (clonal expansion) to E x V (chaos), with BLOSUM62-based TCRdist applied between CDR3 peptides within each V-J. Welch's t-statistics and random forest reduced just over 500 V-J features to roughly 13, which were used in a naive Bayes classifier (R e1071). Sample size was not statistically predetermined, and investigators were not blinded to group allocation. The paper describes TCR Vbeta CDR3 sequencing of 120 to 150 peripheral blood samples, made up of about 40 ophthalmopathy patients, 70 to 75 hyperthyroidism patients and 17 progressor patients.

The clonotype was recovered from a woman aged 30 to 39 with Graves disease. Donor details come from another sample of the same person, matched by shared clones. Rearrangement joined TRBV9 to TRBJ2-1; the D gene identity is not certain. This material consisted of peripheral blood mononuclear cells (PBMCs), taken at new diagnosis, from a patient treated with antithyroid drugs. The CDR3 protein: CASSVLMGSYNEQFF. The DNA sequence reads TGTGCCAGCAGCGTTCTTATGGGCTCCTACAATGAGCAGTTCTTC.